This TCR beta chain was recorded in a study of T cells in Graves' hyperthyroidism and ophthalmopathy. The CDR3 totals 14 residues. Germline V CDR1 and CDR2: SGHTA, FQGNSA. Trimming took off 5 bases at V and 5 bases at J, with 15 bases between the two ends. Patients between 18 and 65 years old had hyperthyroidism, newly diagnosed and lasting under 2 months. Researchers amplified the TCR beta CDR3 regions from RNA transcripts. Carried out on the TCR CDR3, a first-round RT-PCR used the HTBI primer set. One entry per CDR3 protein results from TCRdb running MiXCR on the multiplex PCR reads. The table has 700,000 to 850,000 distinct CDR3 sequences, just over 35% seen once.

The sequenced sample consisted of blood. The gene calls are TRBV7-2 and TRBJ2-5, with D tentatively TRBD1 (5 bases). The TCR sequence derives from a woman between 40 and 55 years old with Graves' hyperthyroidism. CDR3 coding DNA: TGTGCCAGCAGCCGGACCAGGGTCTCGGAGACCCAGTACTTC. Translation gives CASSRTRVSETQYF.